This record covers a single T cell receptor beta chain. The data derive from a study of CD8 T cells in Susac syndrome. Germline V CDR1 and CDR2: MNHEY, SMNVEV (reference sequence). This CDR3 is 13 amino acids long. With V trimmed by 5 bases and J by 4 bases, 3 bases remained unmatched. When the RNA was reverse transcribed, random hexamers were used with an input of roughly 0.45 to 1 ug. TCRdb recomputed calls from the immunoSEQ multiplex PCR reads with MiXCR, one row per CDR3 protein. The data hold roughly 140,000 distinct CDR3 sequences, with roughly 96% observed a single time. This TCR was recovered from a human donor with Susac syndrome. Sequencing was performed on CD4+ T cells from PBMCs. This rearrangement joins TRBV27 to TRBJ1-2; 8 bases agree with TRBD1. CDR3 amino acids: CASSDRGRYGYTF. For the CDR3, the DNA is TGTGCCAGCAGTGACAGGGGCCGCTATGGCTACACCTTC.